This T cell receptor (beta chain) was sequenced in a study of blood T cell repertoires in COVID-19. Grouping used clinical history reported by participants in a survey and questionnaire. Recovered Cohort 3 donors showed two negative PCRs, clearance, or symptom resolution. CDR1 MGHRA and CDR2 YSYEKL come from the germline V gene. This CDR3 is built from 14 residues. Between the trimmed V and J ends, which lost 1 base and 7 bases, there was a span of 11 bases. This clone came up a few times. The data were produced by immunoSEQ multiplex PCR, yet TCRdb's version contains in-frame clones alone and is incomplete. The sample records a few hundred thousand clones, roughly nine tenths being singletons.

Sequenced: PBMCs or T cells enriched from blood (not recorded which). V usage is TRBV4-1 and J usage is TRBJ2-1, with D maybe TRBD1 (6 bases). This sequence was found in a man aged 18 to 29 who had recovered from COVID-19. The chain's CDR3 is CASSQGTELNEQFF. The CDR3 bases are TGCGCCAGCAGCCAAGGGACAGAGCTTAATGAGCAGTTCTTC.